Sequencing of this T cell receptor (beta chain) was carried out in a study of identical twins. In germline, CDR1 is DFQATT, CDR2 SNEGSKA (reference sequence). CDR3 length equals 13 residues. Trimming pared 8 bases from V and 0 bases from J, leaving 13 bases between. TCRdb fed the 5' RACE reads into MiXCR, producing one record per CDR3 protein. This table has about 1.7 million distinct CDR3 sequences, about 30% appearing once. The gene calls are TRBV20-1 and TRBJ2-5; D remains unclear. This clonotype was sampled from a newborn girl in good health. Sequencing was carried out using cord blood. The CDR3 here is CSKELRYQETQYF. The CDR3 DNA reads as TGCAGTAAAGAGCTAAGGTACCAAGAGACCCAGTACTTC.